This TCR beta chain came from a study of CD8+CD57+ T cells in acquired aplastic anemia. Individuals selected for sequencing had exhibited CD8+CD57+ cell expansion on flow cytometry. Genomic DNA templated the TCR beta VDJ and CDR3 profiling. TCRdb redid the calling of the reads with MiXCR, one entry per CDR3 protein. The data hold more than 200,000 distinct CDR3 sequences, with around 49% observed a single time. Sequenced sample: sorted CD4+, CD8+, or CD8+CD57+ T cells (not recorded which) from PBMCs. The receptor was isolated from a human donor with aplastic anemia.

The CDR3 DNA follows: TGCAGTGCTAGAGAAGGAGGGTTTGAGAATCAGCCCCAGCATTTT. Amino acids: CSAREGGFENQPQHF. This chain links TRBV20-1 with TRBJ1-5; D is undetermined. CDR3 length: 15 amino acids. Germline values: CDR1 DFQATT, CDR2 SNEGSKA (reference sequence). V was shortened by 0 bases and J by 4 bases, with 13 bases between the two germline ends.